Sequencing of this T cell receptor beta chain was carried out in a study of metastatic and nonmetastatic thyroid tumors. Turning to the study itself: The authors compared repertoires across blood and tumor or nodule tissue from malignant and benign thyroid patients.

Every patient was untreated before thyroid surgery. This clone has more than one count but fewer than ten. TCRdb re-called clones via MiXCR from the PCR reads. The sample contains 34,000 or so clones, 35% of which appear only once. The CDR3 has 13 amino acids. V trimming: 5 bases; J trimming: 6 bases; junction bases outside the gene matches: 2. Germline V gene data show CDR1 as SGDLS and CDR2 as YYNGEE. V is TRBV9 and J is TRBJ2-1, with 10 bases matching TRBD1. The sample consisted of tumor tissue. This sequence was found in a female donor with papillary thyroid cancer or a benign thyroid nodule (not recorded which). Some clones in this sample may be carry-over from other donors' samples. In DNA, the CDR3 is TGTGCCAGCAGTAGGGACAGGGGCAATGAGCAGTTCTTC. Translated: CASSRDRGNEQFF.